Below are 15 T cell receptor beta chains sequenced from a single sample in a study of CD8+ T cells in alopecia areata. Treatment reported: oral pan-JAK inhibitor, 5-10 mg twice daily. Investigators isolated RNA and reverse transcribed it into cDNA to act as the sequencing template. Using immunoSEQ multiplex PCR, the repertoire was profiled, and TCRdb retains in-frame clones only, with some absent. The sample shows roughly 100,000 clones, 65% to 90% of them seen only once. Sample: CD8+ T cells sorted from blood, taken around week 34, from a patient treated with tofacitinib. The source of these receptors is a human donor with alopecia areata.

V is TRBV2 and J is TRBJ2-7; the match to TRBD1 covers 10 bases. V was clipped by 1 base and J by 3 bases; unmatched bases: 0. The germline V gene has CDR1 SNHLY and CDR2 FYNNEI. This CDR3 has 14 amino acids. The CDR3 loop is CASSEGDRGYEQYF. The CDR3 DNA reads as TGTGCCAGCAGTGAAGGGGACAGGGGCTACGAGCAGTACTTC.

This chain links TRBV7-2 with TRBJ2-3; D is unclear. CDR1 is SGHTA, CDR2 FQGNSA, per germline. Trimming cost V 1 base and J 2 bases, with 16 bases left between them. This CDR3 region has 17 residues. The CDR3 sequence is CASSLVFSDPITDTQYF. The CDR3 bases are TGTGCCAGCAGCTTAGTTTTTTCGGACCCGATCACAGATACGCAGTATTTT.

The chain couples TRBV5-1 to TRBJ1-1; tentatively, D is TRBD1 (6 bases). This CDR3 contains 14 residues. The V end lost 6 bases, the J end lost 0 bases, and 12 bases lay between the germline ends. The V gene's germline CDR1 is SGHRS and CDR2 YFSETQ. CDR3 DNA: TGCGCCAGCAACAACAGGGACATGAACACTGAAGCTTTCTTT. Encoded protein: CASNNRDMNTEAFF.

CDR3: CASSERQGGFSSYNSPLHF. The CDR3 bases are TGTGCCAGCAGTGAAAGGCAGGGGGGCTTTAGCTCCTATAATTCACCCCTCCACTTT. The chain carries TRBV6-1 and TRBJ1-6; 7 bases are shared with TRBD1. This CDR3 region has 19 residues. The germline V gene has CDR1 MNHNS and CDR2 SASEGT. J lost 0 bases, V lost 2 bases, and 10 bases had no gene match.

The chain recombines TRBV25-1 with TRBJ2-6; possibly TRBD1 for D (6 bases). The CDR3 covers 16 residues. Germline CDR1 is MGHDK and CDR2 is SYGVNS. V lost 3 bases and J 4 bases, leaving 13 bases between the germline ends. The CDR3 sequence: CASSDSAGTGANVLTF. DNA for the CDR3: TGTGCCAGCAGTGATTCCGCCGGGACAGGGGCCAACGTCCTGACTTTC.

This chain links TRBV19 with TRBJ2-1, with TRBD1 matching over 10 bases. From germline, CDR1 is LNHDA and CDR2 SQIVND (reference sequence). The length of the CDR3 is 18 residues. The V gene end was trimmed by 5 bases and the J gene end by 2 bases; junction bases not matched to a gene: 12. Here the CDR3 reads CASSPNPPDRGPYNEQFF. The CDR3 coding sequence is TGTGCCAGTAGTCCTAACCCGCCTGACAGGGGGCCCTACAATGAGCAGTTCTTC.

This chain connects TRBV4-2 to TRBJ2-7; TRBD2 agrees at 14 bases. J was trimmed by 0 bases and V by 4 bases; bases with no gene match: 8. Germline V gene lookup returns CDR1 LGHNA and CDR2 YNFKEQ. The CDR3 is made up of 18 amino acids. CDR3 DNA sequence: TGTGCCAGCAGCCTAGTAAGGACTAGCGGGGGGAGCTCCTACGAGCAGTACTTC. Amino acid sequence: CASSLVRTSGGSSYEQYF.

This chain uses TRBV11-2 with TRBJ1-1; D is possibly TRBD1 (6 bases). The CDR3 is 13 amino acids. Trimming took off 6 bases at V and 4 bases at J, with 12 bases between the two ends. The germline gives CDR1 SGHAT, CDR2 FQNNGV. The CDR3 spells CASRPTGLTEAFF. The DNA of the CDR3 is TGTGCCAGCAGACCGACAGGCCTCACTGAAGCTTTCTTT.

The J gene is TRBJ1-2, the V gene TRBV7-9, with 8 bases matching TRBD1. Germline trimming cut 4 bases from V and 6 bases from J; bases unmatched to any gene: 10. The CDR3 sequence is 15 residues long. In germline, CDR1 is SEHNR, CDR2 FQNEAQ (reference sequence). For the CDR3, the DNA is TGTGCCAGCAGCTCAGGGACAGGACTAAGTGATGGCTACACCTTC. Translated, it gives CASSSGTGLSDGYTF.

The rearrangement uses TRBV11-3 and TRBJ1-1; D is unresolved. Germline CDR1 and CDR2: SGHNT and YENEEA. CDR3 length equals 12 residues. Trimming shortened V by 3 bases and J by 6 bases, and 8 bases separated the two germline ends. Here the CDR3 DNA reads TGTGCCAGCAGCTTCGGTGCGGCTGAAGCTTTCTTT. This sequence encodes CASSFGAAEAFF.

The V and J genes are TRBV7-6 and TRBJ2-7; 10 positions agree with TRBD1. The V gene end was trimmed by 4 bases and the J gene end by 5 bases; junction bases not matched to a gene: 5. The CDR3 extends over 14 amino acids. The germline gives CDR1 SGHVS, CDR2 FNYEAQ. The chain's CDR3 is CASSSGQGSNEQYF. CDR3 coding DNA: TGTGCCAGCAGCTCGGGACAGGGGTCGAACGAGCAGTACTTC.

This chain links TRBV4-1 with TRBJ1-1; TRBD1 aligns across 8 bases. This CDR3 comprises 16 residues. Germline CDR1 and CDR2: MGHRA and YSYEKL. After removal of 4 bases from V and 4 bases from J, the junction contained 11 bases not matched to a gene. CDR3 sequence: CASSRLTGAKSTEAFF. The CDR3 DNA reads TGCGCCAGCAGCCGGTTGACAGGGGCTAAATCCACTGAAGCTTTCTTT.

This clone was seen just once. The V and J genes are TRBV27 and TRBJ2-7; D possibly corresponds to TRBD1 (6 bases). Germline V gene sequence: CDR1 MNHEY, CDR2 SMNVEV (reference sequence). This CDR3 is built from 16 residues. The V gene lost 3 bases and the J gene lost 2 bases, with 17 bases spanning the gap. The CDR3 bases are TGTGCCAGCAGTTTCAGCACCGGGACAAAAACCTACGAGCAGTACTTC. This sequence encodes CASSFSTGTKTYEQYF.

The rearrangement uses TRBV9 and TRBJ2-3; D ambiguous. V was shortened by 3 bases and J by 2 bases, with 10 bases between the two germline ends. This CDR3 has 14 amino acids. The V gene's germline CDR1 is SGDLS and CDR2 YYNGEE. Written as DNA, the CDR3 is TGTGCCAGCAGCGAGACGAGCGTCACAGATACGCAGTATTTT. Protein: CASSETSVTDTQYF.

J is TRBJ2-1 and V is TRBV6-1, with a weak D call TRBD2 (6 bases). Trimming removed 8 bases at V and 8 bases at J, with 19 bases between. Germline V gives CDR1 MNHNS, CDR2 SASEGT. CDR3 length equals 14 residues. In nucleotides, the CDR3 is TGTGCCAGCGACCGGGACTCGGTGTCGGATGAGCAGTTCTTC. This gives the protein CASDRDSVSDEQFF.